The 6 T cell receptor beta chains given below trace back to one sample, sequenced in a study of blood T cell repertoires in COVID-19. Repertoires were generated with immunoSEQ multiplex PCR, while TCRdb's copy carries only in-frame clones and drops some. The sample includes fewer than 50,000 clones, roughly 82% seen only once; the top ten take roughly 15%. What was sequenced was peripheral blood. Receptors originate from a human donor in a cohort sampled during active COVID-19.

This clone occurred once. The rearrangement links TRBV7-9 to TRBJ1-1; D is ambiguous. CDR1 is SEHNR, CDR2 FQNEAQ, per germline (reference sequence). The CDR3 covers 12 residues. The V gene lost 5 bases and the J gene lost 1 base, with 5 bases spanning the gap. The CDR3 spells CASSRRNTEAFF. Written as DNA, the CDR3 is TGTGCCAGCAGCCGGAGGAACACTGAAGCTTTCTTT.

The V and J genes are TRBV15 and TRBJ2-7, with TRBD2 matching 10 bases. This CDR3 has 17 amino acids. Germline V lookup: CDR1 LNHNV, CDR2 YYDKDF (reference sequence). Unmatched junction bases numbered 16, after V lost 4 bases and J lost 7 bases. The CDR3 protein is CATSNPTLAGNLWEQYF. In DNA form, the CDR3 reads TGTGCCACCAGCAATCCGACACTAGCGGGAAATCTCTGGGAGCAGTACTTC.

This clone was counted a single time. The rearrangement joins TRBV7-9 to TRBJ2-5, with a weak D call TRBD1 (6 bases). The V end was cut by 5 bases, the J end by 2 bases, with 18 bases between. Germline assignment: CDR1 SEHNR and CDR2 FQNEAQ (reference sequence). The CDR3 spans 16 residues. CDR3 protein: CASSPVELGAQETQYF. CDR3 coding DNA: TGTGCCAGCAGCCCAGTGGAACTGGGGGCACAAGAGACCCAGTACTTC.

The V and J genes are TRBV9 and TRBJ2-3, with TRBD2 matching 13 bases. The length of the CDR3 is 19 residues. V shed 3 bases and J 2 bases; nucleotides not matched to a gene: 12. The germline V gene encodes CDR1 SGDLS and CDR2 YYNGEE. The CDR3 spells CASSEGLAGPGPNTDTQYF. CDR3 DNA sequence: TGTGCCAGCAGCGAGGGACTAGCGGGACCCGGACCCAACACAGATACGCAGTATTTT.

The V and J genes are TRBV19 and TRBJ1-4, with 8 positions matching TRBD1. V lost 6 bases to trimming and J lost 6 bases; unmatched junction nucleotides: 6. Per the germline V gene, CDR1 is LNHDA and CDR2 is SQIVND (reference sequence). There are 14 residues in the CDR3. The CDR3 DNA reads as TGTGCCAGTAGCACAGGGGGATCCTATGAAAAACTGTTTTTT. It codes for CASSTGGSYEKLFF.

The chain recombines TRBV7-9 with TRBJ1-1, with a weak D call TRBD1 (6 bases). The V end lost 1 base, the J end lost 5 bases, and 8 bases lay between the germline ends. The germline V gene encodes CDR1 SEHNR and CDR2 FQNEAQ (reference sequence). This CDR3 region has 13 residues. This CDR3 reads CASSLERGTEAFF. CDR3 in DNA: TGTGCCAGCAGCTTAGAAAGGGGGACTGAAGCTTTCTTT.